This is a list of T cell receptor beta chains from one sample in a study of blood T cell repertoires in COVID-19. Profiling relied on immunoSEQ multiplex PCR, and the TCRdb table lists in-frame clones only, not all of them. The sample has fewer than 300,000 clones; almost 85% are singletons. Sequencing was done on a sample of peripheral blood. The receptor set was obtained from a man between 50 and 59 years old with active or convalescent COVID-19. Each CDR3 is given with its conserved first and last residue. D genes are given only for firm matches. The size field is filled for only some rows; it gives once, few, many or a size class.

CDR3 DNA: TGTGCCAGCAGCTCACTGGGGGGGAGGGCCCCCGAGCAGTACTTC; CDR3 protein: CASSSLGGRAPEQYF; V gene: TRBV11-2; clone size: .; D gene: TRBD2; J gene: TRBJ2-7
CDR3 DNA: TGTGCCAGCAGTGAAATCGACAGGAACCAGCATTTT; CDR3 protein: CASSEIDRNQHF; V gene: TRBV2; clone size: .; D gene: .; J gene: TRBJ1-5
CDR3 DNA: TGTGCCAGTAGTATGACAGGCTACGAGCAGTACTTC; CDR3 protein: CASSMTGYEQYF; V gene: TRBV19; clone size: .; D gene: .; J gene: TRBJ2-7
CDR3 DNA: TGTGCCAGCAGCACGGACAGCGCTCAGGAGACCCAGTACTTC; CDR3 protein: CASSTDSAQETQYF; V gene: TRBV9; clone size: once; D gene: .; J gene: TRBJ2-5
CDR3 DNA: TGTGCCAGCAGCTTATCTCTAGCGGCCGGCTCCTACGAGCAGTACTTC; CDR3 protein: CASSLSLAAGSYEQYF; V gene: TRBV7-8; clone size: .; D gene: TRBD2; J gene: TRBJ2-7
CDR3 DNA: TGTGCCAGCAGCTTAAAACAGGGGGCGAACACTGAAGCTTTCTTT; CDR3 protein: CASSLKQGANTEAFF; V gene: TRBV7-6; clone size: once; D gene: TRBD1; J gene: TRBJ1-1
CDR3 DNA: TGTGCTAGTGGTTTGGGACAGGGGGCCAATGAGCAGTTCTTC; CDR3 protein: CASGLGQGANEQFF; V gene: TRBV12-5; clone size: once; D gene: TRBD1; J gene: TRBJ2-1
CDR3 DNA: TGTGCCAGCAGCCCTAGAAGGTACACTGAAGCTTTCTTT; CDR3 protein: CASSPRRYTEAFF; V gene: TRBV11-2; clone size: once; D gene: .; J gene: TRBJ1-1
CDR3 DNA: TGTGCCAGCAGCCAGAGGACAGACCATGGCTACACCTTC; CDR3 protein: CASSQRTDHGYTF; V gene: TRBV5-4; clone size: .; D gene: .; J gene: TRBJ1-2
CDR3 DNA: TGTGCCAGCAGCTTAGCGAGTAGCGGGAGTTACGAGCAGTACTTC; CDR3 protein: CASSLASSGSYEQYF; V gene: TRBV11-2; clone size: .; D gene: TRBD2; J gene: TRBJ2-7
CDR3 DNA: TGTGCCAGCAGCTCAGGGGGCGTCACCGGGGAGCTGTTTTTT; CDR3 protein: CASSSGGVTGELFF; V gene: TRBV5-5; clone size: .; D gene: TRBD1; J gene: TRBJ2-2
CDR3 DNA: TGTGCCAGCAGCCAAGGTAACAGCCCCCAACGGCAGTACTTC; CDR3 protein: CASSQGNSPQRQYF; V gene: TRBV3-1/TRBV3-2; clone size: .; D gene: .; J gene: TRBJ2-7
CDR3 DNA: TGTGCCAGCAGTCCCCCAGGGGGGCCGCTCCCTTACGAGCAGTACTTC; CDR3 protein: CASSPPGGPLPYEQYF; V gene: TRBV5-4; clone size: .; D gene: .; J gene: TRBJ2-7
CDR3 DNA: TGTGCCAGCAGTGAGACCTCTCCGGGGCTAGCGGGGTTCCAAGAGACCCAGTACTTC; CDR3 protein: CASSETSPGLAGFQETQYF; V gene: TRBV2; clone size: .; D gene: TRBD2; J gene: TRBJ2-5
CDR3 DNA: TGTGCCAGCAGTATTGCGGGAGACTCTGGAAACACCATATATTTT; CDR3 protein: CASSIAGDSGNTIYF; V gene: TRBV25-1; clone size: .; D gene: .; J gene: TRBJ1-3
CDR3 DNA: TGCAGTGCTAATCAGGCTGAGACCCAGTACTTC; CDR3 protein: CSANQAETQYF; V gene: TRBV20-1; clone size: .; D gene: .; J gene: TRBJ2-5
CDR3 DNA: TGTGCCAGCAGCTTAGGCCCAAAACAGGACGAGCAGTACTTC; CDR3 protein: CASSLGPKQDEQYF; V gene: TRBV7-9; clone size: .; D gene: .; J gene: TRBJ2-7
CDR3 DNA: TGCGCCAGCACCTTGAGCGGGTCAGATACGCAGTATTTT; CDR3 protein: CASTLSGSDTQYF; V gene: TRBV5-1; clone size: .; D gene: .; J gene: TRBJ2-3
CDR3 DNA: TGTGCCAGCAGCCAAGTCGGCGGAGGCTACACCTTC; CDR3 protein: CASSQVGGGYTF; V gene: TRBV3-1/TRBV3-2; clone size: .; D gene: .; J gene: TRBJ1-2
CDR3 DNA: TGTGCCAGCTCGCCCACAGGGGACTATGGCTACACCTTC; CDR3 protein: CASSPTGDYGYTF; V gene: TRBV18; clone size: .; D gene: TRBD1; J gene: TRBJ1-2
CDR3 DNA: TGTGCCAGCAGCGCCGGACAGGGGGCGGTAGCTGGAAACACCATATATTTT; CDR3 protein: CASSAGQGAVAGNTIYF; V gene: TRBV5-4; clone size: .; D gene: TRBD1; J gene: TRBJ1-3
CDR3 DNA: TGTGCCAGCAGCAAGCAACAGGGCTACGAGCAGTACTTC; CDR3 protein: CASSKQQGYEQYF; V gene: TRBV6-2/TRBV6-3; clone size: .; D gene: .; J gene: TRBJ2-7
CDR3 DNA: TGTGCCAGCTGCACAGGGTTTGGAAACACCATATATTTT; CDR3 protein: CASCTGFGNTIYF; V gene: TRBV5-6; clone size: .; D gene: .; J gene: TRBJ1-3
CDR3 DNA: TGTGCCAGCAGCCAAATCCGCGGGGAGCGGGGACCCTCTAGCACAGATACGCAGTATTTT; CDR3 protein: CASSQIRGERGPSSTDTQYF; V gene: TRBV3-1/TRBV3-2; clone size: .; D gene: TRBD2; J gene: TRBJ2-3
CDR3 DNA: TGTGCCAGCAGCATCTCTAGGGAGCAGTACTTC; CDR3 protein: CASSISREQYF; V gene: TRBV11-2; clone size: .; D gene: .; J gene: TRBJ2-7
CDR3 DNA: TGTGCCAGCAGCCTGACAGGGCGGAACACTGAAGCTTTCTTT; CDR3 protein: CASSLTGRNTEAFF; V gene: TRBV7-2; clone size: .; D gene: TRBD1; J gene: TRBJ1-1
CDR3 DNA: TGTGCCAGCAGCTTAGGTGGACAGGGGGCGGCCGAGCAGTACTTC; CDR3 protein: CASSLGGQGAAEQYF; V gene: TRBV7-9; clone size: .; D gene: TRBD1; J gene: TRBJ2-7